These 23 T cell receptor beta chains came from one sample sequenced in a study of T cell responses to AZD1222 COVID-19 vaccine. Clones were read by immunoSEQ multiplex PCR, and TCRdb kept only the in-frame ones, dropping some. The table lists some 180,000 clones, 80% to 95% of them singletons, with over 1% in the top ten. The source was peripheral blood, collected on day 0 of AZD1222 vaccination. Source of these receptors: an adult in good health.

The J gene is TRBJ1-1, the V gene TRBV19; D call uncertain. This CDR3 has 13 amino acids. The germline gives CDR1 LNHDA, CDR2 SQIVND (reference sequence). Trimming cost V 3 bases and J 4 bases, with 9 bases left between them. This chain's CDR3 is CASSIMRATEAFF. CDR3 coding DNA: TGTGCCAGTAGTATTATGAGGGCCACTGAAGCTTTCTTT.

This chain joins TRBV6-4 and TRBJ1-5; 7 nucleotides match TRBD1. V trimming: 5 bases; J trimming: 5 bases; junction bases outside the gene matches: 6. CDR1 is MRHNA and CDR2 is SNTAGT in the germline V gene. CDR3 length: 14 residues. In DNA form, the CDR3 reads TGTGCCAGCAGTCCCGACAGGGCCTATCAGCCCCAGCATTTT. This encodes CASSPDRAYQPQHF.

J is TRBJ2-2 and V is TRBV7-9; the D is unclear. Trimming removed 3 bases at V and 3 bases at J, with 11 bases between. The CDR3 totals 15 residues. Germline values: CDR1 SEHNR, CDR2 FQNEAQ (reference sequence). The CDR3 here is CASSFATYYTGELFF. In nucleotides, the CDR3 is TGTGCCAGCAGCTTTGCGACATACTACACCGGGGAGCTGTTTTTT.

The gene calls are TRBV6-5 and TRBJ1-1, with unresolved D. This CDR3 spans 12 amino acids. V lost 2 bases to trimming and J lost 1 base, with 2 bases between them. Per germline, CDR1 MNHEY and CDR2 SVGAGI. CDR3 sequence reads: CASSYRNTEAFF. The DNA for the CDR3 is TGTGCCAGCAGTTACAGGAACACTGAAGCTTTCTTT.

The V call is TRBV5-1, the J call TRBJ1-4; D uncertain. The germline V gene has CDR1 SGHRS and CDR2 YFSETQ. V gave up 0 bases and J gave up 2 bases, with 5 bases separating them. CDR3 length: 14 amino acids. The CDR3 region has the DNA TGCGCCAGCAGCTTGGAAGGGACTAATGAAAAACTGTTTTTT. Amino acids: CASSLEGTNEKLFF.

The chain carries TRBV19 and TRBJ1-6; no firm D call. There are 14 residues in the CDR3. Germline loops: CDR1 LNHDA, CDR2 SQIVND (reference sequence). V was trimmed by 8 bases and J by 5 bases, leaving 13 bases between them. The CDR3: CASRRKRNNSPLHF. The CDR3, as DNA: TGTGCCAGTCGCCGGAAACGAAATAATTCACCCCTCCACTTT.

This clone has just a few counts. The genes are TRBV29-1 and TRBJ1-2, with 9 bases identical to TRBD1. After removal of 4 bases from V and 4 bases from J, the junction contained 7 bases not matched to a gene. Germline values: CDR1 SQVTM, CDR2 ANQGSEA. This CDR3 spans 14 amino acids. The CDR3 nucleotides are TGCAGCGTTGGGACAGGGGTGCGTGGCTATGGCTACACCTTC. Protein product: CSVGTGVRGYGYTF.

This clone was picked up one time. The chain is built from TRBV20-1 and TRBJ1-3; D is unclear. The CDR3 contains 13 residues. Trimming took off 3 bases at V and 2 bases at J, with 8 bases between the two ends. Germline assignment: CDR1 DFQATT and CDR2 SNEGSKA (reference sequence). In DNA, the CDR3 is TGCAGTGCTAGTTCCAGGCCTGGAAACACCATATATTTT. Its protein is CSASSRPGNTIYF.

The chain is built from TRBV7-9 and TRBJ2-2; D is unclear. CDR1 and CDR2 (germline): SEHNR, FQNEAQ (reference sequence). The CDR3 length is 16 residues. Trimming removed 8 bases at V and 8 bases at J, with 24 bases between. CDR3 sequence: CASSRPDAYPAGELFF. The CDR3 DNA is TGTGCCAGCTCTCGACCGGACGCCTATCCAGCTGGGGAGCTGTTTTTT.

This chain joins TRBV6-2 or TRBV6-3 and TRBJ2-2; no definite D call. V lost 6 bases, J lost 0 bases, and 11 bases lay in between. The CDR3 covers 15 residues. CDR1 and CDR2 (germline): MNHEY, SVGEGT. The CDR3 DNA sequence: TGTGCCAGCAGCCCCTATCAGGCGAACACCGGGGAGCTGTTTTTT. As protein: CASSPYQANTGELFF.

The V and J genes are TRBV27 and TRBJ2-7, with TRBD2 matching over 7 bases. CDR1 MNHEY and CDR2 SMNVEV come from the germline V gene (reference sequence). V was clipped by 3 bases and J by 2 bases; unmatched bases: 4. This CDR3 is 14 amino acids long. The DNA of the CDR3 is TGTGCCAGCAGTTTTGGGGGGGGTACCTACGAGCAGTACTTC. Translation gives CASSFGGGTYEQYF.

J is TRBJ2-3 and V is TRBV6-6; 8 bases map to TRBD2. J lost 2 bases, V lost 6 bases, and 10 bases had no gene match. This CDR3 region has 16 residues. Germline V lookup: CDR1 MNHNY, CDR2 SVGAGI (reference sequence). CDR3 nucleotides: TGTGCCAGCAGCCTGCCAGCGGGGGTCTCCACAGATACGCAGTATTTT. Translation: CASSLPAGVSTDTQYF.

The chain links TRBV2 to TRBJ1-1, with unresolved D. This CDR3 contains 11 residues. Germline V gene data show CDR1 as SNHLY and CDR2 as FYNNEI. V was shortened by 4 bases and J by 4 bases, with 4 bases between the two germline ends. CDR3 bases: TGTGCCAGCAGTGTGGCCACTGAAGCTTTCTTT. Translation: CASSVATEAFF.

Of note for this clone: The sample holds other DNA sequences that translate to the same CDR3. The chain employs TRBV5-1 and TRBJ2-2; weak D call: TRBD2 (6 bases). The CDR3 covers 15 residues. The germline CDR1 and CDR2 sequences are SGHRS and YFSETQ. V was cut by 4 bases and J by 0 bases, with 10 bases left in between. The CDR3 sequence is CASSPGGTNTGELFF. The CDR3 nucleotides read TGCGCCAGCAGCCCGGGCGGGACGAACACCGGGGAGCTGTTTTTT.

The chain recombines TRBV3-1 (or the pseudogene TRBV3-2) with TRBJ1-3; perhaps TRBD1 as D (5 bases). The CDR3 has 16 residues. Germline assignment: CDR1 LGHDT and CDR2 YNNKEL (reference sequence). Trimming removed 0 bases from V and 0 bases from J, with 9 bases in between. CDR3 sequence: CASSQDRGHSGNTIYF. The CDR3 DNA reads as TGTGCCAGCAGCCAAGATCGGGGCCACTCTGGAAACACCATATATTTT.

The rearrangement uses TRBV5-1 and TRBJ1-1; D might be TRBD1 (5 bases). V was clipped by 4 bases and J by 6 bases, with 16 bases between them. The CDR3 covers 14 residues. Germline CDR1 SGHRS, CDR2 YFSETQ. The CDR3 reads CASSLLGGIAEAFF. For the CDR3, the DNA is TGCGCCAGCAGCCTCCTGGGGGGAATCGCTGAAGCTTTCTTT.

The rearrangement uses TRBV2 and TRBJ2-5; 10 bases map to TRBD2. CDR1 and CDR2 from the germline V gene are SNHLY and FYNNEI. This CDR3 region has 14 residues. V lost 7 bases, J lost 5 bases, and 7 bases stayed unmatched. The CDR3 coding sequence is TGTGCCAGCAACCTAGCGGGGGTTCGGGAGACCCAGTACTTC. Amino acids: CASNLAGVRETQYF. Drawing the rest from reference TRBV2 and TRBJ2-5, the complete variable domain is EPEVTQTPSHQVTQMGQEVILRCVPISNHLYFYWYRQILGQKVEFLVSFYNNEISEKSEIFDDQFSVERPDGSNFTLKIRSTKLEDSAMYFCASNLAGVRETQYFGPGTRLLVL.

The V call is TRBV28, the J call TRBJ1-2; possible D gene TRBD1, 5 bases. This CDR3 comprises 14 residues. CDR1 and CDR2 (germline): MDHEN, SYDVKM. Trimming pared 7 bases from V and 2 bases from J, leaving 14 bases between. The CDR3 bases are TGTGCCAGCAACCCGAGCTGGGGGAACTATGGCTACACCTTC. Amino acids: CASNPSWGNYGYTF.

The chain joins TRBV5-1 to TRBJ1-6; TRBD1 matches 9 bases. V dropped 4 bases and J dropped 4; count of bases not matched to a gene: 9. This CDR3 has 17 amino acids. CDR1 and CDR2 (germline): SGHRS, YFSETQ. The CDR3 region has the DNA TGCGCCAGCAGCCCCGGACAGGGGTCGCTGTATAATTCACCCCTCCACTTT. This codes for CASSPGQGSLYNSPLHF.

J is TRBJ1-5 and V is TRBV7-9, with D possibly being TRBD1 (5 bases). In germline, CDR1 is SEHNR, CDR2 FQNEAQ (reference sequence). The CDR3 contains 13 residues. V dropped 5 bases and J dropped 7 bases, with 12 bases sitting between them. This chain's CDR3 is CASSLDGGQPQHF. DNA for the CDR3: TGTGCCAGCAGCCTGGACGGGGGGCAGCCCCAGCATTTT.

This chain links TRBV6-5 with TRBJ2-1, with 8 bases matching TRBD1. Losses at the gene ends were 8 bases for V and 0 bases for J; bases not matched to a gene: 3. Germline lookup yields CDR1 MNHEY and CDR2 SVGAGI. There are 14 residues in the CDR3. This CDR3 reads CASWTGSSYNEQFF. DNA for the CDR3: TGTGCCAGCTGGACAGGGAGCTCCTACAATGAGCAGTTCTTC.

The V call is TRBV2, the J call TRBJ2-1; possible D gene TRBD2, 5 bases. Trimming took 6 bases from V and 4 from J, leaving 13 bases between them. CDR1 SNHLY and CDR2 FYNNEI come from the germline V gene. CDR3 size: 14 residues. CDR3 region: CASSEGWEYNEQFF. The CDR3 DNA follows: TGTGCCAGCAGCGAGGGTTGGGAATACAATGAGCAGTTCTTC.

The chain links TRBV12-3 or TRBV12-4 to TRBJ1-1; no firm D call. V was shortened by 3 bases and J by 4 bases, with 9 bases between the two germline ends. The CDR3 runs 13 residues. This CDR3 is CASSLDFPTEAFF. In DNA, the CDR3 is TGTGCCAGCAGTTTGGATTTTCCCACTGAAGCTTTCTTT.